The 7 T cell receptor beta chains below all came from one sample that was sequenced in a study of regulatory T cells in long-lasting Graves disease. Time point described: newly diagnosed GD, antithyroid drugs for less than 3 months. Extracted RNA from PBMCs served as the source of the TCR library. Arm-PCR of CDR3 regions and iRepertoire HTBI primers were the basis on which TCR beta libraries were built. MiXCR was run by TCRdb on the multiplex PCR reads, yielding one entry per CDR3 protein. The sample consists of some 600,000 distinct CDR3 sequences, 16% of them appearing once. This sample was also put to use in a study of T cells in Graves' hyperthyroidism and ophthalmopathy.

Sequences were derived from peripheral blood mononuclear cells (PBMCs), sampled at new diagnosis, from a patient treated with antithyroid drugs. The receptors were sampled from a man between 18 and 29 years old with Graves disease.

This clonotype has a handful of counts. The chain carries TRBV10-3 and TRBJ2-7; TRBD2 agrees at 14 bases. This CDR3 is 15 amino acids long. J was trimmed by 5 bases and V by 6 bases; bases with no gene match: 6. Germline V CDR1 and CDR2: ENHRY, SYGVKD. CDR3 sequence reads: CAIRIGTSGSNEQYF. DNA of the CDR3: TGTGCCATCAGGATCGGGACTAGCGGGAGCAACGAGCAGTACTTC.

This clonotype was picked up many times. This chain uses TRBV27 with TRBJ1-1; weak D call: TRBD1 (5 bases). The ends were cut back, 0 bases at V and 4 bases at J, with 12 bases in the middle. The CDR3 extends over 15 amino acids. CDR1 and CDR2 from the germline V gene are MNHEY and SMNVEV (reference sequence). This chain's CDR3 is CASSLSPGLGTEAFF. The CDR3 coding sequence is TGTGCCAGCAGTTTATCCCCAGGGCTTGGCACTGAAGCTTTCTTT.

This clonotype was recorded many times. Written as DNA, the CDR3 is TGCAGTGCAAAGAAGGTCAGGGGGCTGGGGGAGACCCAGTACTTC. Translating it yields CSAKKVRGLGETQYF. V usage is TRBV20-1 and J usage is TRBJ2-5, with TRBD1 identical over 8 bases. CDR1 DFQATT and CDR2 SNEGSKA come from the germline V gene (reference sequence). CDR3 length equals 15 residues. Trimming removed 6 bases from V and 5 bases from J; junction bases left unmatched: 14.

Only a few counts were recorded for this clonotype. V usage is TRBV11-2 and J usage is TRBJ1-2; D may be TRBD1 (6 bases). The V gene's germline CDR1 is SGHAT and CDR2 FQNNGV. The CDR3 consists of 14 residues. The V end lost 5 bases, the J end lost 6 bases, and 16 bases lay between the germline ends. CDR3 nucleotide sequence: TGTGCCAGCAGCGTTACAGGGCCCAGAGATGGCTACACCTTC. The encoded protein is CASSVTGPRDGYTF. Full variable domain (rest looked up from reference TRBV11-2 and TRBJ1-2): EAGVAQSPRYKIIEKRQSVAFWCNPISGHATLYWYQQILGQGPKLLIQFQNNGVVDDSQLPKDRFSAERLKGVDSTLKIQPAKLEDSAVYLCASSVTGPRDGYTFGSGTRLTVV.

This clonotype was counted at least ten times. The chain carries TRBV5-1 and TRBJ1-1, with TRBD1 as a possible D gene (6 bases). Germline loops: CDR1 SGHRS, CDR2 YFSETQ. The CDR3 consists of 16 residues. Trimming took 0 bases from V and 2 from J, leaving 14 bases between them. CDR3 loop: CASSLEMTGPNTEAFF. The CDR3 bases are TGCGCCAGCAGCTTGGAAATGACAGGCCCAAACACTGAAGCTTTCTTT.

In this sample, this clonotype turned up many times. The chain employs TRBV27 and TRBJ1-5; D is uncertain. Germline values: CDR1 MNHEY, CDR2 SMNVEV (reference sequence). The CDR3 is 15 residues long. The V end lost 5 bases, the J end lost 2 bases, and 13 bases lay between the germline ends. DNA for the CDR3: TGTGCCAGCAGTGGCCGGAGCTCGGGCAATCAGCCCCAGCATTTT. It yields the protein CASSGRSSGNQPQHF.

This clonotype was counted a few times. V and J are TRBV9 and TRBJ2-7; 9 bases are a match to TRBD2. Germline CDR1 reads SGDLS; CDR2 reads YYNGEE. The trim removed 0 bases at V and 2 bases at J, leaving 6 bases unmatched. The CDR3 is 16 amino acids. DNA for the CDR3: TGTGCCAGCAGCGTAGGGAGTAGCGGGAGAACCTACGAGCAGTACTTC. Residues: CASSVGSSGRTYEQYF.